The rows below give T cell receptor beta chains drawn from one sample of a study of T cells of healthy individuals. TCRdb reanalysed the 5' RACE reads using MiXCR and keeps one entry per CDR3 protein. The sample has about 82,000 distinct CDR3 sequences; roughly 5% are singletons. All receptors derive from a female donor in good health. The CDR3 runs from the conserved cysteine through the conserved F or W. Each record gives: D gene, clone size, V gene, J gene, CDR3 protein, CDR3 DNA. D genes are given only for firm matches. The size field is filled for only some rows; it gives once, few, many or a size class.

d_gene: .
abundance: many
v_gene: TRBV5-1
j_gene: TRBJ2-7
CDR3aa: CASSLDEGWNEQYF
CDR3nt: TGCGCCAGCAGCTTAGACGAGGGTTGGAACGAGCAGTACTTC

d_gene: TRBD2
abundance: many
v_gene: TRBV19
j_gene: TRBJ2-7
CDR3aa: CASSIQPSGRYEQYF
CDR3nt: TGTGCCAGTAGTATCCAACCTAGCGGGAGATACGAGCAGTACTTC

d_gene: TRBD1
abundance: many
v_gene: TRBV6-2/TRBV6-3
j_gene: TRBJ2-7
CDR3aa: CASSYQDRAGRYEQYF
CDR3nt: TGTGCCAGCAGTTACCAGGACAGGGCGGGACGGTACGAGCAGTACTTC

d_gene: .
abundance: .
v_gene: TRBV20-1
j_gene: TRBJ1-2
CDR3aa: CSSKGVYGYTF
CDR3nt: TGCAGTTCAAAGGGGGTCTATGGCTACACCTTC

d_gene: TRBD1
abundance: .
v_gene: TRBV5-4
j_gene: TRBJ1-2
CDR3aa: CASSSKITGTGSYGYTF
CDR3nt: TGTGCCAGCAGCAGTAAGATAACCGGGACAGGGTCGTATGGCTACACCTTC

d_gene: TRBD1
abundance: many
v_gene: TRBV28
j_gene: TRBJ1-5
CDR3aa: CASSSPWGQGQPQHF
CDR3nt: TGTGCCAGCAGTTCCCCCTGGGGACAGGGTCAGCCCCAGCATTTT

d_gene: .
abundance: many
v_gene: TRBV10-3
j_gene: TRBJ2-3
CDR3aa: CAISESKQRTGRKDTQYF
CDR3nt: TGTGCCATCAGTGAGTCGAAACAGAGAACAGGGAGGAAAGATACGCAGTATTTT

d_gene: TRBD1
abundance: many
v_gene: TRBV29-1
j_gene: TRBJ1-1
CDR3aa: CSAGQGADEAFF
CDR3nt: TGCAGCGCGGGACAGGGGGCAGATGAAGCTTTCTTT

d_gene: TRBD2
abundance: many
v_gene: TRBV6-2/TRBV6-3
j_gene: TRBJ2-5
CDR3aa: CASRPFGLAERRETQYF
CDR3nt: TGTGCCAGCAGACCCTTCGGACTAGCGGAACGAAGGGAGACCCAGTACTTC

d_gene: TRBD1
abundance: .
v_gene: TRBV19
j_gene: TRBJ1-5
CDR3aa: CASSIGPPGGRKQPQHF
CDR3nt: TGTGCCAGTAGTATAGGACCCCCAGGGGGGCGAAAACAGCCCCAGCATTTT

d_gene: .
abundance: many
v_gene: TRBV4-3
j_gene: TRBJ2-2
CDR3aa: CASSRISGTSTGELFF
CDR3nt: TGCGCCAGCAGCCGGATTTCCGGGACGTCGACCGGGGAGCTGTTTTTT

d_gene: .
abundance: .
v_gene: TRBV4-1
j_gene: TRBJ2-7
CDR3aa: CASSQEGRLKYF
CDR3nt: TGCGCCAGCAGCCAAGAGGGGCGCTTGAAGTACTTC

d_gene: .
abundance: few
v_gene: TRBV2
j_gene: TRBJ1-1
CDR3aa: CAYGGTEAFF
CDR3nt: TGTGCCTACGGGGGCACTGAAGCTTTCTTT

d_gene: .
abundance: many
v_gene: TRBV6-5
j_gene: TRBJ1-2
CDR3aa: CASSYHGQRSNYGYTF
CDR3nt: TGTGCCAGCAGTTATCATGGGCAGAGGTCTAACTATGGCTACACCTTC

d_gene: TRBD1
abundance: few
v_gene: TRBV5-4
j_gene: TRBJ1-2
CDR3aa: CASSSGQVGVNGYTF
CDR3nt: TGTGCCAGCAGTTCGGGACAGGTCGGAGTTAACGGCTACACCTTC

d_gene: .
abundance: many
v_gene: TRBV5-1
j_gene: TRBJ1-5
CDR3aa: CASSEGPGQPQHF
CDR3nt: TGCGCCAGCAGTGAAGGGCCGGGGCAGCCCCAGCATTTT